The entry that follows covers one TCR beta chain sequence. Its antigen is undetermined. The sample is drawn from a study of T-cell memory formation after mild COVID-19. General study points: Contracting clones, day 15 to 85, had balanced CD4/CD8, and later expanders favored CD4+.

TCR alpha and TCR beta cDNA libraries with sample barcodes and UMIs came from 5'RACE using constant-segment primers. TCRdb fed the 5' RACE reads into MiXCR, producing one record per CDR3 protein. The sample includes roughly 480,000 distinct CDR3 sequences, more than 20% seen only once; the top ten take approximately 12%. The source material was PBMCs or a T cell subset sorted from them (not recorded which). The sequence came from an adult woman who had mild COVID-19 (a few samples of this study predate the infection). Cell type and time point are not known.

The DNA of the CDR3 is TGTGCCAGCAGTTTCCCCGACAGGGATAGGAATGAGCAGTTCTTC. It encodes CASSFPDRDRNEQFF. The V gene is TRBV27, the J gene TRBJ2-1, with 7 nucleotides matching TRBD1. J was trimmed by 7 bases and V by 3 bases; bases with no gene match: 9. Per the germline V gene, CDR1 is MNHEY and CDR2 is SMNVEV (reference sequence). The CDR3 totals 15 residues.